Listed below are T cell receptor beta chains from one sample, sequenced in a study of T cell repertoires in cytomegalovirus infection. A single record per CDR3 protein comes from TCRdb applying MiXCR to the reads. The sample contains 680,000 or so distinct CDR3 sequences, 35% of which appear only once. The sequenced sample consisted of PBMCs. The source is a human donor in good health (CMV status not recorded). Some clones in this sample may be carry-over from other donors' samples. Each CDR3 is given with its conserved first and last residue. Each record gives: CDR3 length, V gene, clone size, D gene, J gene, CDR3 protein, CDR3 DNA. A D gene is named only where the DNA matches it firmly. The size field is filled for only some rows; it gives once, few, many or a size class.

17	TRBV7-9	few	.	TRBJ1-1	CASSNRRSARMNTEAFF	TGTGCCAGCAGCAACAGGAGGTCTGCCCGTATGAACACTGAAGCTTTCTTT
14	TRBV12-3/TRBV12-4	.	.	TRBJ2-3	CASSLYRATDTQYF	TGTGCCAGCAGTTTATACAGGGCCACAGATACGCAGTATTTT
16	TRBV6-5	.	TRBD1	TRBJ2-3	CASSYPGTGGADTQYF	TGTGCCAGCAGTTACCCCGGGACAGGGGGGGCAGATACGCAGTATTTT
17	TRBV20-1	.	TRBD2	TRBJ2-5	CSARVRKVAGLFETQYF	TGCAGTGCTAGAGTAAGGAAGGTAGCGGGGCTCTTCGAGACCCAGTACTTC
15	TRBV12-3/TRBV12-4	few	.	TRBJ2-2	CASSLDVGDTGELFF	TGTGCCAGCAGTTTAGACGTGGGGGACACCGGGGAGCTGTTTTTT
13	TRBV7-2	.	.	TRBJ1-3	CASSYSPGNTIYF	TGTGCCAGCAGCTACTCCCCTGGAAACACCATATATTTT
14	TRBV25-1	.	TRBD1	TRBJ1-1	CARGDRGRGTEAFF	TGTGCCAGAGGGGACAGGGGGCGGGGGACTGAAGCTTTCTTT
14	TRBV27	.	.	TRBJ1-5	CASSPPGVHQPQHF	TGTGCCAGCAGCCCGCCAGGGGTCCATCAGCCCCAGCATTTT
14	TRBV19	.	.	TRBJ1-5	CASSPPQGGQPQHF	TGTGCCAGTAGCCCCCCACAGGGAGGACAGCCCCAGCATTTT
14	TRBV7-2	.	.	TRBJ1-2	CASSLASGSMGYTF	TGTGCCAGCAGCTTAGCGTCCGGCAGTATGGGCTACACCTTC
14	TRBV10-3	.	.	TRBJ1-2	CAISGRSERGGYTF	TGTGCCATCAGCGGGCGATCAGAGAGAGGAGGCTACACCTTC
15	TRBV4-1	few	.	TRBJ2-7	CASSQEVRHTYEQYF	TGCGCCAGCAGCCAAGAGGTCCGTCATACCTACGAGCAGTACTTC
13	TRBV7-3	few	.	TRBJ1-6	CASSLVYNSPLHF	TGTGCCAGCAGCTTAGTCTATAATTCACCCCTCCACTTT
15	TRBV11-2	few	TRBD1	TRBJ1-1	CASSLVRGQNTEAFF	TGTGCCAGCAGCTTAGTGAGGGGGCAGAACACTGAAGCTTTCTTT
14	TRBV5-6	.	.	TRBJ1-2	CASSPGQNSYGYTF	TGTGCCAGCAGCCCAGGACAGAACTCCTATGGCTACACCTTC
11	TRBV12-5	few	.	TRBJ2-1	CASGLRNKQFF	TGTGCTAGTGGTTTGAGGAACAAGCAGTTCTTC
13	TRBV2	few	.	TRBJ2-3	CASSTDSGHTQYF	TGTGCCAGCAGTACCGACAGTGGACATACGCAGTATTTT
16	TRBV7-6	few	.	TRBJ1-6	CASSLVGNSANSPLHF	TGTGCCAGCAGCTTAGTGGGGAATAGCGCAAATTCACCCCTCCACTTT
15	TRBV12-3/TRBV12-4	.	.	TRBJ2-3	CASSLVGAELETQYF	TGTGCCAGCAGTTTAGTCGGGGCGGAACTGGAAACGCAGTATTTT
19	TRBV19	few	.	TRBJ1-5	CASSIDPRDTQGSNQPQHF	TGTGCCAGTAGTATAGATCCCCGGGACACCCAGGGAAGCAATCAGCCCCAGCATTTT
15	TRBV16	.	.	TRBJ1-1	CASSQSLGRNTEAFF	TGTGCCAGCAGCCAATCTTTGGGCAGGAACACTGAAGCTTTCTTT
14	TRBV7-6	many	.	TRBJ1-2	CASSATGPNYGYTF	TGTGCCAGCAGCGCGACAGGTCCCAACTATGGCTACACCTTC
14	TRBV5-5	.	.	TRBJ2-1	CASSHGTDYNEQFF	TGTGCCAGCAGCCACGGGACGGATTACAATGAGCAGTTCTTC
16	TRBV7-9	few	.	TRBJ1-3	CASSPTGQDTGNTIYF	TGTGCCAGCAGCCCCACGGGGCAGGACACGGGAAACACCATATATTTT
13	TRBV20-1	.	.	TRBJ2-3	CRVLADFTDTQYF	TGCAGGGTCCTCGCAGACTTCACAGATACGCAGTATTTT
15	TRBV7-7	few	.	TRBJ2-7	CASSQPTRLGYEQYF	TGTGCTAGCAGCCAACCGACTCGTCTCGGTTACGAGCAGTACTTC
17	TRBV19	.	TRBD2	TRBJ2-5	CASSMYLAGGLQETQYF	TGTGCCAGTAGTATGTATCTAGCGGGAGGCCTCCAAGAGACCCAGTACTTC
14	TRBV19	.	.	TRBJ1-1	CASSIAWMNTEAFF	TGTGCCAGTAGTATAGCCTGGATGAACACTGAAGCTTTCTTT
15	TRBV2	.	.	TRBJ2-7	CASRLRTQGDYEQYF	TGTGCCAGCAGGCTCCGGACCCAGGGAGACTACGAGCAGTACTTC
14	TRBV20-1	.	TRBD1	TRBJ1-6	CSARYGQEDSPLHF	TGCAGTGCTAGATATGGACAGGAGGACTCACCCCTCCACTTT
14	TRBV28	.	.	TRBJ1-5	CASSVGGNDQPQHF	TGTGCCAGCAGCGTGGGGGGGAATGATCAGCCCCAGCATTTT
20	TRBV7-9	.	TRBD1	TRBJ2-1	CASSLGTIGRARGHIGEQFF	TGTGCCAGCAGCTTAGGAACTATAGGCCGGGCCAGGGGGCATATTGGTGAGCAGTTCTTC
14	TRBV27	few	TRBD2	TRBJ2-1	CASRTSGFYNEQFF	TGTGCCAGCAGGACTAGCGGATTTTACAATGAGCAGTTCTTC
15	TRBV6-6	.	TRBD1	TRBJ2-2	CASNLGQGTTGELFF	TGTGCCAGCAACCTCGGACAGGGTACGACCGGGGAGCTGTTTTTT
16	TRBV27	.	.	TRBJ2-3	CASSPSWGERTDTQYF	TGTGCCAGCAGTCCCTCATGGGGGGAACGCACAGATACGCAGTATTTT
16	TRBV11-2	once	.	TRBJ2-1	CASSLELLVAYNEQFF	TGTGCCAGCAGCTTAGAGCTGCTTGTGGCCTACAATGAGCAGTTCTTC
15	TRBV27	few	TRBD2	TRBJ2-7	CASSPRTSGTDEQYF	TGTGCCAGCAGTCCCCGGACTAGCGGGACGGACGAGCAGTACTTC
16	TRBV28	.	TRBD1	TRBJ2-7	CASSGVPGQGSYEQYF	TGTGCCAGCTCCGGCGTCCCGGGACAGGGATCCTACGAGCAGTACTTC
16	TRBV15	.	.	TRBJ1-1	CATSRDRGPMNTEAFF	TGTGCCACCAGCAGAGACAGGGGTCCCATGAACACTGAAGCTTTCTTT
12	TRBV7-2	.	.	TRBJ2-1	CASSHSVGEQFF	TGTGCCAGCAGCCACAGCGTAGGTGAGCAGTTCTTC
15	TRBV11-2	.	.	TRBJ2-5	CASSLGPMSQETQYF	TGTGCCAGCAGCTTAGGGCCAATGAGCCAAGAGACCCAGTACTTC
14	TRBV7-9	few	TRBD2	TRBJ2-3	CASSIRTGGGAQYF	TGTGCCAGCAGCATCAGGACCGGCGGGGGGGCGCAGTATTTT
19	TRBV11-2	.	TRBD1	TRBJ2-5	CASSFTGQGAGWDQETQYF	TGTGCCAGCAGCTTCACGGGCCAGGGGGCAGGTTGGGACCAAGAGACCCAGTACTTC
17	TRBV24-1	.	.	TRBJ2-3	CATSDSRTATITDTQYF	TGTGCCACCAGTGATTCCCGGACGGCAACCATCACAGATACGCAGTATTTT
14	TRBV27	.	.	TRBJ2-7	CASSYSRESYEQYF	TGTGCCAGCAGTTACTCCCGGGAGTCCTACGAGCAGTACTTC
16	TRBV28	.	TRBD1	TRBJ2-3	CASSLQTGWSTDTQYF	TGTGCCAGCAGTTTACAGACAGGGTGGAGCACAGATACGCAGTATTTT
14	TRBV7-2	.	TRBD1	TRBJ2-7	CASSLDRGTYEQYF	TGTGCCAGCAGCTTAGACAGGGGCACCTACGAGCAGTACTTC
15	TRBV29-1	.	TRBD2	TRBJ2-5	CSVEGTAPGGVTQYF	TGCAGCGTTGAAGGGACAGCACCGGGGGGGGTGACCCAGTACTTC